These T cell receptor beta chains were read from a single sample in a study of T-cell reconstitution after alpha-beta-depleted transplantation in children. TCRdb redid the calling of the PCR reads with MiXCR, one entry per CDR3 protein. The data contain a few hundred thousand distinct CDR3 sequences, around 20% of them singletons. Sample: PBMCs from the stem cell graft donor, taken from the stem cell graft. The receptors stem from a human donor who donated a stem cell graft to a child with acute lymphoblastic leukemia. Each CDR3 is given with its conserved first and last residue. Each record gives: D gene, clone size, J gene, V gene, CDR3 DNA, CDR3 protein. D genes are given only for firm matches. Rows give clone size only sometimes, using once, few, many, or a class for an expanded clone.

TRBD2 | NA | TRBJ2-5 | TRBV7-7 | TGTGCCAGCGGAGCGGGAGACCAAGAGACCCAGTACTTC | CASGAGDQETQYF
NA | NA | TRBJ2-7 | TRBV29-1 | TGCAGCGTTAGAACTTTCTCAGCCTACGAGCAGTACTTC | CSVRTFSAYEQYF
NA | once | TRBJ2-1 | TRBV19 | TGTGCCAGTAGCAACGGCGGGGACTACAATGAGCAGTTCTTC | CASSNGGDYNEQFF
NA | NA | TRBJ2-1 | TRBV29-1 | TGCAGCGTTGGGAGGCAAGCCTCCTACAATGAGCAGTTCTTC | CSVGRQASYNEQFF
NA | many | TRBJ1-2 | TRBV20-1 | TGCAGTGCTAGAGAACAGCTTTCTAACTATGGCTACACCTTC | CSAREQLSNYGYTF
NA | NA | TRBJ2-7 | TRBV5-1 | TGCGCCAGCAGCTACGATTACTCTGAGCAGTACTTC | CASSYDYSEQYF
NA | NA | TRBJ2-1 | TRBV7-9 | TGTGCCAGCAGCGGGTTTCAACACAATGAGCAGTTCTTC | CASSGFQHNEQFF
TRBD1 | NA | TRBJ2-2 | TRBV10-3 | TGTGCCATCAGTGGCCCTGACAGGGGGCCCGACACCGGGGAGGTGTTTTTT | CAISGPDRGPDTGEVFF
NA | NA | TRBJ2-7 | TRBV7-6 | TGTGCCAGCAGCGTTGGACAGAGCTCCTACGAGCAGTACTTC | CASSVGQSSYEQYF
NA | NA | TRBJ1-1 | TRBV20-1 | TGCAGTGCTAGGCGGCCGAACACTGAAGCTTTCTTT | CSARRPNTEAFF
NA | NA | TRBJ2-7 | TRBV6-5 | TGTGCCAGCCGATCGACTAGCTACGAGCAGTACTTC | CASRSTSYEQYF
TRBD2 | NA | TRBJ2-7 | TRBV12-3/TRBV12-4 | TGTGCCAGCAGCCGTACTAGCGGGACAACCTACGAGCAGTACTTC | CASSRTSGTTYEQYF
TRBD2 | NA | TRBJ2-1 | TRBV20-1 | TGCAGTGCTAGAGATCTCGCGGGAGGACGCCCTAGTGAGCAGTTCTTC | CSARDLAGGRPSEQFF
TRBD1 | few | TRBJ2-5 | TRBV5-1 | TGCGCCAGCAGCCCTTCGGGGACAGGGGAATGGGAGACCCAGTACTTC | CASSPSGTGEWETQYF
TRBD2 | few | TRBJ2-1 | TRBV12-3/TRBV12-4 | TGTGCCAGCAGTCATAGCGGGAGGCTAAACAATGAGCAGTTCTTC | CASSHSGRLNNEQFF
NA | NA | TRBJ2-7 | TRBV9 | TGTGCCAGCAGCCCCCGCGCAGCGACAGGATATTCCTACGAGCAGTACTTC | CASSPRAATGYSYEQYF
NA | NA | TRBJ1-5 | TRBV27 | TGTGCCAGCAGTCTGACAGTCAATCAGCCCCAGCATTTT | CASSLTVNQPQHF
TRBD2 | NA | TRBJ2-3 | TRBV6-4 | TGTGCCAGCAGTGAAACTAGCGGTTCTAGCACAGATACGCAGTATTTT | CASSETSGSSTDTQYF
TRBD2 | few | TRBJ2-1 | TRBV24-1 | TGTGCCACCAGTGATCGGTTGAGCGGGAGTGGCAATGAGCAGTTCTTC | CATSDRLSGSGNEQFF
NA | NA | TRBJ2-1 | TRBV20-1 | TGCAGTGCTAGAGATTCGCTCAATGAGCAGTTCTTC | CSARDSLNEQFF
NA | NA | TRBJ2-1 | TRBV19 | TGTGCCAGTAGTCTCTCCCCGGGAGTAGTCTACAATGAGCAGTTCTTC | CASSLSPGVVYNEQFF
NA | NA | TRBJ1-1 | TRBV12-3/TRBV12-4 | TGTGCCAGCAGCTTTGGTGGAGGGATCACTGAAGCTTTCTTT | CASSFGGGITEAFF
NA | few | TRBJ2-3 | TRBV4-1 | TGCGCCAGCAGCCGGAACCAGAGGGTAGCGGGCACAGATACGCAGTATTTT | CASSRNQRVAGTDTQYF
NA | NA | TRBJ1-6 | TRBV9 | TGTGCCAGCAGCGTAGGCCAGGGGTTTTCACCCCTCCACTTT | CASSVGQGFSPLHF
TRBD2 | many | TRBJ2-7 | TRBV5-1 | TGCGCCAGCAGACTAGCGGCGTCCTACGAGCAGTACTTC | CASRLAASYEQYF
NA | NA | TRBJ1-1 | TRBV15 | TGTGCCACCAGCAGCGATCTCGCAGGCTCGACTGAAGCTTTCTTT | CATSSDLAGSTEAFF